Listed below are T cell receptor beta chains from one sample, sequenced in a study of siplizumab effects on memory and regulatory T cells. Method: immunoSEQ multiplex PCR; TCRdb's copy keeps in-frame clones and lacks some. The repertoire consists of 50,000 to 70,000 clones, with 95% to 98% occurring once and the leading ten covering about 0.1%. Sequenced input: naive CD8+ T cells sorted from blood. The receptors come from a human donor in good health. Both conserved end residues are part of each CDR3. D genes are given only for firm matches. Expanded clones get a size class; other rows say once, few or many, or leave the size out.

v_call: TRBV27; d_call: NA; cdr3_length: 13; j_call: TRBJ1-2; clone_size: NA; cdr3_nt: TGTGCCATCGGGGCTGGGAGGGACTATGGCTACACCTTC; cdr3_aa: CAIGAGRDYGYTF
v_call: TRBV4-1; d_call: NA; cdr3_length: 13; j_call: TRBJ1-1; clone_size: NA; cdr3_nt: TGCGCCAGCAGCCCGAGAGTCGTGGCTGAAGCTTTCTTT; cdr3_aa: CASSPRVVAEAFF
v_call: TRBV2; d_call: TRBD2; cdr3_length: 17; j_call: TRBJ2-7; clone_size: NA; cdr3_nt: TGTGCCAGCCCCCGTAGTAGCGGGGGGCCCGCCGACTACGAGCAGTACTTC; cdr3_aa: CASPRSSGGPADYEQYF
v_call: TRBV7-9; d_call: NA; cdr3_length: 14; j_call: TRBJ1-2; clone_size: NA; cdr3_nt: TGTGCCAGCAGCTCCGGAGGGGACAACTATGGCTACACCTTC; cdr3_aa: CASSSGGDNYGYTF
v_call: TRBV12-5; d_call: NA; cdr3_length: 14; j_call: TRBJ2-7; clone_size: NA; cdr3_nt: TGTGCTAGTGGTTTGGTAACAGACTCCTACGAGCAGTACTTC; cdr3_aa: CASGLVTDSYEQYF
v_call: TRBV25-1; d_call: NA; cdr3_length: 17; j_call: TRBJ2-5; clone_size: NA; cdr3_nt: TGTGCCAGCAGTGAACCGGTGGCCTGGTCGTACCAAGAGACCCAGTACTTC; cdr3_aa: CASSEPVAWSYQETQYF
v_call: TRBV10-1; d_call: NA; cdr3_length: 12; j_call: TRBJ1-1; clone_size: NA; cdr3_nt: TGCGCCAGCAGTGAGTCAGGGACTGAAGCTTTCTTT; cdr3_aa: CASSESGTEAFF
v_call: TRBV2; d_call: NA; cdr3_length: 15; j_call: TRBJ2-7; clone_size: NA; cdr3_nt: TGTGCCAGCAGTTTTACGGGGAGTAGCTCCTACGAGCAGTACTTC; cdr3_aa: CASSFTGSSSYEQYF
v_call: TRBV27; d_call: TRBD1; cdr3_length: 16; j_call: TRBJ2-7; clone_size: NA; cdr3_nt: TGTGCCAGCAGTGCATTCGGACAGGGGACTTTCTACGAGCAGTACTTC; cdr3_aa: CASSAFGQGTFYEQYF
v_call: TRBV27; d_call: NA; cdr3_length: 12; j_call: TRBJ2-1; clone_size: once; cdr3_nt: TGTGCCAGCAGTTTAATGTGGGGGGAGCAGTTCTTC; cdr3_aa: CASSLMWGEQFF
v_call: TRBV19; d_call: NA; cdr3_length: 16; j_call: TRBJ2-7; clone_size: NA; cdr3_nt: TGTGCCAGTAGTCCCTATCCCCGGGTCCTCTCCTACGAGCAGTACTTC; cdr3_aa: CASSPYPRVLSYEQYF
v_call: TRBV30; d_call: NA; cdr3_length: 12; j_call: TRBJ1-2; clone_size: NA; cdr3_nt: TGTGCCTGGAGTGTGGCAGACTATGGCTACACCTTC; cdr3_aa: CAWSVADYGYTF
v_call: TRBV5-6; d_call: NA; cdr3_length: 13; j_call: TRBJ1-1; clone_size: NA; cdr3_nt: TGTGCCAGCAGACTTTTCGGGGGCCGTGAAGCTTTCTTT; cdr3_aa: CASRLFGGREAFF
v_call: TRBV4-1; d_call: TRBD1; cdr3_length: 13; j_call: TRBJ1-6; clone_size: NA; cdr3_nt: TGCGCCAGCAGCCATACAGGGGACTCACCCCTCCACTTT; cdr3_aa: CASSHTGDSPLHF
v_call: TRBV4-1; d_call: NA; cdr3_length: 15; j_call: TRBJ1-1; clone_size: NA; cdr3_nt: TGCGCCAGCAGCCAAGCGTCTTGGGGGTCGACTGAAGCTTTCTTT; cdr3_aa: CASSQASWGSTEAFF
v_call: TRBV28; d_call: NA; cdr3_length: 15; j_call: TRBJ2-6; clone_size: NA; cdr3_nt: TGTGCCAGCAGCCAGCGACTCGCCGAGGCCAACGTTCTGACTTTC; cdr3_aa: CASSQRLAEANVLTF
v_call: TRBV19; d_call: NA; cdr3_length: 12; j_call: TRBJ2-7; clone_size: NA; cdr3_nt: TGTGCCAGTATTGGGTACAGTGGCGAGCAGTACTTC; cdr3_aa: CASIGYSGEQYF
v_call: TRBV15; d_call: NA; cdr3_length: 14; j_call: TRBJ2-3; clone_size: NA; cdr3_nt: TGTGCCACCAGCAAGGGCGTGGAATCGGATACGCAGTATTTT; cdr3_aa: CATSKGVESDTQYF
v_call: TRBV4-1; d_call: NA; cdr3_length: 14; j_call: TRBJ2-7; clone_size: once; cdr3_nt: TGCGCCAGCAGCTACCAGGGTCACGACTACGAGCAGTACTTC; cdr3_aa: CASSYQGHDYEQYF
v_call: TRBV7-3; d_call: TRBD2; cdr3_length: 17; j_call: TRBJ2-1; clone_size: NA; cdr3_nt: TGTGCCAGCAGTCCCCAATTGACTAGCGGGGACCACAATGAGCAGTTCTTC; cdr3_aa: CASSPQLTSGDHNEQFF
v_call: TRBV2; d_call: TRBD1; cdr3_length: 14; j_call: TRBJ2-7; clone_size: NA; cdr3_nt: TGTGCCAGCAGTGACACGACAGGGGTCTACGAGCAGTACTTC; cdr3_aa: CASSDTTGVYEQYF
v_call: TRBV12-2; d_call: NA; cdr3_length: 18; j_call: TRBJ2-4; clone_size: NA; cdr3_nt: TGTGCAAGTCGCTTAGCGCATCGACAGCACAGGGCCAAAAACATTCAGTACTTC; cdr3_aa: CASRLAHRQHRAKNIQYF
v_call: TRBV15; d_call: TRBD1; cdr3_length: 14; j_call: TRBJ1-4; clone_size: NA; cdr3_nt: TGTGCCACCTCCCCCGGGACAGGGGATGAAAAACTGTTTTTT; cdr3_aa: CATSPGTGDEKLFF
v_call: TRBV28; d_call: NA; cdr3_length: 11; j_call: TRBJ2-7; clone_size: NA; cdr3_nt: TGTGCCAGCAGGCAGGGTTACGAGCAGTACTTC; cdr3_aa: CASRQGYEQYF
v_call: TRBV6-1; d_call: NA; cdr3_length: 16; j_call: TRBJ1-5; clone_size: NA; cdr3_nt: TGTGCCAGCAGTGAAGAGGGGTGGGGGAGCAATCAGCCCCAGCATTTT; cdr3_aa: CASSEEGWGSNQPQHF
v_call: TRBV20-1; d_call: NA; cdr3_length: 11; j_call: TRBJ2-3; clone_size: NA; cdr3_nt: TGCAGTGCTAGATTCACAGATACGCAGTATTTT; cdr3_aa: CSARFTDTQYF
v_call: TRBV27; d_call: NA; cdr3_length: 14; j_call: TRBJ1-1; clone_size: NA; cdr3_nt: TGTGCCAGCAGTTTCGGCCCATCATGGGCTGAAGCTTTCTTT; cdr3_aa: CASSFGPSWAEAFF
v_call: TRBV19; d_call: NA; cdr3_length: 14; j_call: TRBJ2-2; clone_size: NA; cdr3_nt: TGTGCCAGTACCTGGGGGGTAGTCACCGGGGAGCTGTTTTTT; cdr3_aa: CASTWGVVTGELFF
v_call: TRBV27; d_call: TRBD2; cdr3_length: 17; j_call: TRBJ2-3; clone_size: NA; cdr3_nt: TGTGCCAGCAGTTTATCCCTAGCGGGGGGACCCACAGATACGCAGTATTTT; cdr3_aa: CASSLSLAGGPTDTQYF
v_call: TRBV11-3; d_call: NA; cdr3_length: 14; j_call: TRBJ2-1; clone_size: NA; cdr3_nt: TGTGCCAGCAGCCAAGGTGCGGGGCACAATGAGCAGTTCTTC; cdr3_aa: CASSQGAGHNEQFF
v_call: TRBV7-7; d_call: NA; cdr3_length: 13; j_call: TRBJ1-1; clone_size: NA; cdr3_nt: TGTGCCAGCAGCCCCGGTTTGGGCACTGAAGCTTTCTTT; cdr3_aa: CASSPGLGTEAFF
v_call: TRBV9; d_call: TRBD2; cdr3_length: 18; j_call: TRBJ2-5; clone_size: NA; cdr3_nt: TGTGCCAGCAGCCCCGGGACTAGCGGGGGGCACAACCAAGAGACCCAGTACTTC; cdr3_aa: CASSPGTSGGHNQETQYF
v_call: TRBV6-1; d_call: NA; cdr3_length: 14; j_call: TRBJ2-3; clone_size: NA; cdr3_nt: TGTGCCAGCAGTGAAGACGTGGGAACAGATACGCAGTATTTT; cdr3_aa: CASSEDVGTDTQYF
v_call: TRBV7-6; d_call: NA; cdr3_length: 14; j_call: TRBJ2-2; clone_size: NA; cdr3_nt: TGTGCCAGCAGCCGTGGTATAGACACCGGGGAGCTGTTTTTT; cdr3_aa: CASSRGIDTGELFF
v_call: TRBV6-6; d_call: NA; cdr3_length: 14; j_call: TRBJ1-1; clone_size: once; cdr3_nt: TGTGCCAGCACCTATGGGGGGGGGAACACTGAAGCTTTCTTT; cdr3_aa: CASTYGGGNTEAFF
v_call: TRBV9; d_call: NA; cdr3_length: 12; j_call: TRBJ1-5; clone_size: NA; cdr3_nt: TGTGCCAGCAGCGGAATGGGTCAGCCCCAGCATTTT; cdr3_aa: CASSGMGQPQHF
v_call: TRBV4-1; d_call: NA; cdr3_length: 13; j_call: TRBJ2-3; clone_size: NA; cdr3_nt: TGCGCCAGCAGCCAAGATCGGGAAGATACGCAGTATTTT; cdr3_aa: CASSQDREDTQYF
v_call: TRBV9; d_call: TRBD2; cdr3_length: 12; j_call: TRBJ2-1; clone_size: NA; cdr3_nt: TGTGCCAGCAGCGGACTAGCGTTTGAGCAGTTCTTC; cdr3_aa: CASSGLAFEQFF
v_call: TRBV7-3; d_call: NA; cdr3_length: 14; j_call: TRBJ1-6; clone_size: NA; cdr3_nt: TGTGCCAGCAGCTTAGAACAGAGCGGCTCACCCCTCCACTTT; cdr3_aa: CASSLEQSGSPLHF
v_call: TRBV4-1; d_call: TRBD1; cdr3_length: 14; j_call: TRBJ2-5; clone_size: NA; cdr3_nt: TGCGCCAGCAGCCCGCAGGGGGAAAAAGAGACCCAGTACTTC; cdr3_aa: CASSPQGEKETQYF
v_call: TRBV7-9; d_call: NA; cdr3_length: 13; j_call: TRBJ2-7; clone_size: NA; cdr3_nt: TGTGCCAGCAGCTCACCAGGAACCTACGAGCAGTACTTC; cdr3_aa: CASSSPGTYEQYF
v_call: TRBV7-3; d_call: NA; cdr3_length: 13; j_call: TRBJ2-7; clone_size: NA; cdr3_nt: TGTGCCAGCAGCTTAAGCAGCTCCTACGAGCAGTACTTC; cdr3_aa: CASSLSSSYEQYF
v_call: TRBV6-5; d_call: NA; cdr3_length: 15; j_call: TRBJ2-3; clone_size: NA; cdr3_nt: TGTGCCAGCAGTTATCTCGGGCCGAGCACAGATACGCAGTATTTT; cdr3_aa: CASSYLGPSTDTQYF
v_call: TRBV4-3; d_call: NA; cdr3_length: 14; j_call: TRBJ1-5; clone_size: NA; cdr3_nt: TGCGCCAGCAGCCAAGATTTAAGCGGTCAGCCCCAGCATTTT; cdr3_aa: CASSQDLSGQPQHF
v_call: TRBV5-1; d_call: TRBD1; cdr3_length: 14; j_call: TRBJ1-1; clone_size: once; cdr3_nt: TGCGCCAGCAGCTTGGCAGGGGGGAACGCTGAAGCTTTCTTT; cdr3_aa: CASSLAGGNAEAFF
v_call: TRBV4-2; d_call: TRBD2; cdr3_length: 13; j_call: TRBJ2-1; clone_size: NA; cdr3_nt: TGTGCCAGCAGCCAAACGCTAGCGGGCGAGCAGTTCTTC; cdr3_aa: CASSQTLAGEQFF
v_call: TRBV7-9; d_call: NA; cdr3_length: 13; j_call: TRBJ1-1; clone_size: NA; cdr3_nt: TGTGCCAGCAGCTTAGGGGGGGTCACTGAAGCTTTCTTT; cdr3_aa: CASSLGGVTEAFF
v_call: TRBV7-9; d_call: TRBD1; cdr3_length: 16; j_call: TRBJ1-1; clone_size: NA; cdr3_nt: TGTGCCAGCAGCTTGACTACGGCCAGGGGGGGAGCTGAAGCTTTCTTT; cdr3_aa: CASSLTTARGGAEAFF
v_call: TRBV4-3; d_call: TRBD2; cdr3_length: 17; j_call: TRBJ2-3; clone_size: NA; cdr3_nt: TGCGCCAGCAGCCAGAGTAGCGGGGGGGCCGCCACAGATACGCAGTATTTT; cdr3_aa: CASSQSSGGAATDTQYF
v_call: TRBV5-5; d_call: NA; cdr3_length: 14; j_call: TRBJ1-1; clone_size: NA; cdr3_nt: TGTGCCAGCAGCGGCGGAGAGAAGAGCACTGAAGCTTTCTTT; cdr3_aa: CASSGGEKSTEAFF
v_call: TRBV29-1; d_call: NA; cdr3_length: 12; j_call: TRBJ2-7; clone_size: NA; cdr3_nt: TGCAGCGTTGAAGGGCAGACCTACGAGCAGTACTTC; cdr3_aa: CSVEGQTYEQYF